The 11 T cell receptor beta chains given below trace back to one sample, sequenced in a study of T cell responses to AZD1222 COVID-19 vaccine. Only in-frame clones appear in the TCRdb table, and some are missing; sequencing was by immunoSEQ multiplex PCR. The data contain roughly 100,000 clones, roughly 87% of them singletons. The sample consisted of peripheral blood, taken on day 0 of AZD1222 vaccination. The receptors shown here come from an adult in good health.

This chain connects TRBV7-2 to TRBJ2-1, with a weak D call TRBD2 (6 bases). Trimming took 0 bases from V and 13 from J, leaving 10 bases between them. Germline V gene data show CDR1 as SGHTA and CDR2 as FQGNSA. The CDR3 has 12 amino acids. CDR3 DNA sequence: TGTGCCAGCAGCTTAGCCCAGCGGGCCCAGTTCTTC. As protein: CASSLAQRAQFF.

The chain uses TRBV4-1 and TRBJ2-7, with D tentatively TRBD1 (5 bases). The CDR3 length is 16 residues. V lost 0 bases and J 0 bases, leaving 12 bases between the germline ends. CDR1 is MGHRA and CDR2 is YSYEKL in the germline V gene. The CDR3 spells CASSQEGLVLSYEQYF. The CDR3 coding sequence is TGCGCCAGCAGCCAAGAGGGGCTAGTCCTCTCCTACGAGCAGTACTTC.

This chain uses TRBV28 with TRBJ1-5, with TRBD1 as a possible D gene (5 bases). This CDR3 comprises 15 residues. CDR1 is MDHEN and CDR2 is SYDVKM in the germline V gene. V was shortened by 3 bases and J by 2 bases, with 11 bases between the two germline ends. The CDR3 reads CASSFSSRGNQPQHF. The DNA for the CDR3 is TGTGCCAGCAGTTTTTCCTCCAGGGGCAATCAGCCCCAGCATTTT.

The CDR3 DNA reads TGCGCCAGCAGCTTGGGGATTTACTCAGGGAGGGATGAGCAGTTCTTC. Its translation: CASSLGIYSGRDEQFF. V is TRBV5-1 and J is TRBJ2-1; 7 bases map to TRBD2. The trim removed 0 bases at V and 8 bases at J, leaving 11 bases unmatched. Germline CDR1 SGHRS, CDR2 YFSETQ. This CDR3 contains 16 residues.

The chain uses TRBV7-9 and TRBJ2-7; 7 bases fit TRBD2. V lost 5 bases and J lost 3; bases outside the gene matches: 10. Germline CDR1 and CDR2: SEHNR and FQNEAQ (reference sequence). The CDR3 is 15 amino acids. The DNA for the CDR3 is TGTGCCAGCAGCGTGATCCGGCGGGAGAACTACGAGCAGTACTTC. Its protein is CASSVIRRENYEQYF.

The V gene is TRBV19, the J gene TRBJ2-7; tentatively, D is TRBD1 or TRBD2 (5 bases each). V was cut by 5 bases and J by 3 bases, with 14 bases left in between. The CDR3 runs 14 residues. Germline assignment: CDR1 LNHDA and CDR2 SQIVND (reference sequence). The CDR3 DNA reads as TGTGCCAGTAGTTCCGGGACGGACGGCTACGAGCAGTACTTC. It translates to CASSSGTDGYEQYF.

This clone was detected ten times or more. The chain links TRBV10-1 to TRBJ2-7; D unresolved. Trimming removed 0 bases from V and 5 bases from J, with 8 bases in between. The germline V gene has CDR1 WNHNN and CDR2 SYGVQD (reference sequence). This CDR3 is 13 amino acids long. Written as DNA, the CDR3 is TGCGCCAGCAGTGAGTCGAATTTAGACGAGCAGTACTTC. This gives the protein CASSESNLDEQYF.

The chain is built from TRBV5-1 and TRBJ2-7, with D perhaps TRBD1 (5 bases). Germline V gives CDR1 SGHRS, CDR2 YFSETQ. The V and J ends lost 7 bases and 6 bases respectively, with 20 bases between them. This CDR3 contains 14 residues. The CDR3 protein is CASAQLGPIGEQYF. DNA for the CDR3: TGCGCCAGCGCACAATTGGGGCCCATCGGCGAGCAGTACTTC.

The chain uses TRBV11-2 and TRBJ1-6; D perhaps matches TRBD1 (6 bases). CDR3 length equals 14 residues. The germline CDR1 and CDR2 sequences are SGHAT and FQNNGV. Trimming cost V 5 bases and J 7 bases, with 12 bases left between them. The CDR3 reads CASSETGGNSPLHF. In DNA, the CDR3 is TGTGCCAGCAGCGAGACAGGAGGGAATTCACCCCTCCACTTT.

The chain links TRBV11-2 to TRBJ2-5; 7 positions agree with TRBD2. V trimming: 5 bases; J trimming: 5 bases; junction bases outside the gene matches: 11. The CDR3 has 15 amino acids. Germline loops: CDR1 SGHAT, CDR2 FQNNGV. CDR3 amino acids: CASSAPGTTMETQYF. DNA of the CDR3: TGTGCCAGCAGCGCACCCGGGACTACGATGGAGACCCAGTACTTC.

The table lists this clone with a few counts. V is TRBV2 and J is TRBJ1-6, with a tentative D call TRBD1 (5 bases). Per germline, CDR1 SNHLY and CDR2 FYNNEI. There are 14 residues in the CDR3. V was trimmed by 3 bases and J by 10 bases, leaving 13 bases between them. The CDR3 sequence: CASSETGGRSPLHF. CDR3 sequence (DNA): TGTGCCAGCAGTGAGACGGGGGGACGGTCACCCCTCCACTTT.